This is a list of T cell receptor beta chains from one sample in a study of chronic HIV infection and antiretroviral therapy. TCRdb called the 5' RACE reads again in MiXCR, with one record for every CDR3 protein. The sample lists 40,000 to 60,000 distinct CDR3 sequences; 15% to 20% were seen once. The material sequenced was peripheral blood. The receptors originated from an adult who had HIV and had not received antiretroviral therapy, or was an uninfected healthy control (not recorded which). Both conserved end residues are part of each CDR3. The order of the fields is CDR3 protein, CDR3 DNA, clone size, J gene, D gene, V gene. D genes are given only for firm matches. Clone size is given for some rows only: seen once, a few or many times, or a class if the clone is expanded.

CDR3: CASYSPGGHSEQFF
DNA: TGTGCCAGCTATTCTCCGGGAGGGCATAGTGAGCAGTTCTTC
size: NA
J: TRBJ2-1
D: TRBD2
V: TRBV27

CDR3: CSVEQSGRTQDTQYF
DNA: TGCAGCGTTGAACAAAGCGGGAGGACGCAAGATACGCAGTATTTT
size: NA
J: TRBJ2-3
D: TRBD2
V: TRBV29-1

CDR3: CASSSSIGPYEQYF
DNA: TGTGCCAGCAGTTCCTCCATAGGGCCCTACGAGCAGTACTTC
size: NA
J: TRBJ2-7
D: NA
V: TRBV27

CDR3: CASSFRRAQETQYF
DNA: TGTGCCAGCAGCTTCCGACGGGCCCAAGAGACCCAGTACTTC
size: NA
J: TRBJ2-5
D: NA
V: TRBV7-3

CDR3: CASSATYNNSPLHF
DNA: TGTGCCAGCAGCGCGACATATAATAATTCACCCCTCCACTTT
size: few
J: TRBJ1-6
D: NA
V: TRBV9

CDR3: CASKNRGGDTQYF
DNA: TGTGCCAGCAAGAACAGGGGGGGAGATACGCAGTATTTT
size: NA
J: TRBJ2-3
D: NA
V: TRBV27

CDR3: CASSLSGNLRETQYF
DNA: TGTGCCAGCAGCTTATCGGGGAACTTACGAGAGACCCAGTACTTC
size: few
J: TRBJ2-5
D: NA
V: TRBV7-9

CDR3: CASSRSPEQFF
DNA: TGTGCCAGCAGTAGGTCCCCTGAGCAGTTCTTC
size: NA
J: TRBJ2-1
D: NA
V: TRBV28

CDR3: CASSLGEPEAFF
DNA: TGTGCCAGCAGCTTGGGGGAGCCTGAAGCTTTCTTT
size: NA
J: TRBJ1-1
D: NA
V: TRBV21-1

CDR3: CASSLSGTGQETQYF
DNA: TGTGCCAGCAGTTTGTCCGGGACAGGCCAAGAGACCCAGTACTTC
size: NA
J: TRBJ2-5
D: TRBD1
V: TRBV28

CDR3: CASSRSRQAPSYEQYF
DNA: TGTGCCAGCAGTCGATCGCGGCAGGCACCCTCCTACGAGCAGTACTTC
size: NA
J: TRBJ2-7
D: NA
V: TRBV6-5

CDR3: CASRPGQGFPNIQYF
DNA: TGCGCCAGCAGGCCGGGACAGGGGTTCCCAAACATTCAGTACTTC
size: few
J: TRBJ2-4
D: TRBD1
V: TRBV4-1

CDR3: CATQTGGVYGYTF
DNA: TGTGCCACCCAGACAGGGGGCGTCTATGGCTACACCTTC
size: NA
J: TRBJ1-2
D: TRBD1
V: TRBV10-3

CDR3: CASSLSKGSPSNQPQHF
DNA: TGTGCCAGCTCACTCTCCAAGGGGAGCCCTAGCAATCAGCCCCAGCATTTT
size: NA
J: TRBJ1-5
D: NA
V: TRBV18

CDR3: CASSPRTVSQETQYF
DNA: TGTGCCAGCAGCCCGCGGACAGTTTCCCAAGAGACCCAGTACTTC
size: few
J: TRBJ2-5
D: NA
V: TRBV7-6

CDR3: CASSQLSLAGNEQFF
DNA: TGTGCCAGCAGCCAACTCTCCCTAGCGGGCAATGAGCAGTTCTTC
size: NA
J: TRBJ2-1
D: TRBD2
V: TRBV6-2/TRBV6-3

CDR3: CASSFSTEAFF
DNA: TGTGCCAGCAGTTTCAGCACTGAAGCTTTCTTT
size: once
J: TRBJ1-1
D: NA
V: TRBV28

CDR3: CSVEPVYGYTF
DNA: TGCAGCGTTGAACCGGTCTATGGCTACACCTTC
size: few
J: TRBJ1-2
D: NA
V: TRBV29-1

CDR3: CASSPRGGNQPQHF
DNA: TGCGCCAGCAGCCCGCGGGGGGGCAATCAGCCCCAGCATTTT
size: many
J: TRBJ1-5
D: NA
V: TRBV5-1

CDR3: CASSFPGQGVEKLFF
DNA: TGTGCCAGCAGTTTCCCCGGACAGGGTGTCGAAAAACTGTTTTTT
size: NA
J: TRBJ1-4
D: TRBD1
V: TRBV28

CDR3: CASSLRTSFGNEQFF
DNA: TGTGCCAGCAGCCTCCGGACTAGCTTCGGCAATGAGCAGTTCTTC
size: few
J: TRBJ2-1
D: TRBD2
V: TRBV9

CDR3: CASSFFAGQASPLHF
DNA: TGTGCCAGCAGCTTCTTTGCAGGGCAAGCTTCACCCCTCCACTTT
size: few
J: TRBJ1-6
D: NA
V: TRBV5-6

CDR3: CASSPWLLGASYEQYF
DNA: TGTGCCAGCAGTCCATGGCTACTAGGTGCCTCCTACGAGCAGTACTTC
size: NA
J: TRBJ2-7
D: NA
V: TRBV6-1

CDR3: CASSSGTSGASYEQYF
DNA: TGTGCCAGCAGTTCCGGGACTAGCGGGGCTTCCTACGAGCAGTACTTC
size: NA
J: TRBJ2-7
D: TRBD2
V: TRBV28

CDR3: CASSLTGIDTQYF
DNA: TGTGCCAGCAGTTTAACGGGGATAGATACGCAGTATTTT
size: NA
J: TRBJ2-3
D: NA
V: TRBV28

CDR3: CASSETSGRRETQYF
DNA: TGTGCCAGCAGCGAGACTAGCGGGAGGAGAGAGACCCAGTACTTC
size: few
J: TRBJ2-5
D: TRBD2
V: TRBV2

CDR3: CSVERWGYNEQFF
DNA: TGCAGCGTTGAGAGGTGGGGCTACAATGAGCAGTTCTTC
size: few
J: TRBJ2-1
D: NA
V: TRBV29-1

CDR3: CASSLVRLNYGYTF
DNA: TGTGCCAGCAGCTTAGTGCGTCTTAACTATGGCTACACCTTC
size: NA
J: TRBJ1-2
D: NA
V: TRBV7-9

CDR3: CASSLILSGNAIYF
DNA: TGTGCCAGCAGTTTGATCCTCTCTGGAAACGCCATATATTTT
size: many
J: TRBJ1-3
D: NA
V: TRBV28

CDR3: CASRPGFNTDTQYF
DNA: TGTGCCAGCAGGCCTGGGTTTAACACAGATACGCAGTATTTT
size: many
J: TRBJ2-3
D: NA
V: TRBV27

CDR3: CSAGLAGGGNTQYF
DNA: TGCAGTGCCGGACTAGCGGGAGGCGGGAATACGCAGTATTTT
size: NA
J: TRBJ2-3
D: TRBD2
V: TRBV20-1

CDR3: CASSEAWVPEAFF
DNA: TGTGCCAGCAGTGAAGCGTGGGTCCCTGAAGCTTTCTTT
size: NA
J: TRBJ1-1
D: NA
V: TRBV6-1

CDR3: CASSEYRGTYEQYF
DNA: TGTGCCAGCAGTGAATACAGGGGAACCTACGAGCAGTACTTC
size: NA
J: TRBJ2-7
D: TRBD1
V: TRBV2

CDR3: CASGFPRSGSLAKNIQYF
DNA: TGTGCCAGCGGTTTCCCCCGCTCGGGGTCATTAGCCAAAAACATTCAGTACTTC
size: NA
J: TRBJ2-4
D: NA
V: TRBV28

CDR3: CASKGGGSYEQYF
DNA: TGTGCCAGCAAAGGAGGGGGGTCCTACGAGCAGTACTTC
size: many
J: TRBJ2-7
D: NA
V: TRBV6-2/TRBV6-3

CDR3: CASSLSTAGAEAFF
DNA: TGTGCCAGCAGCTTGTCCACGGCGGGCGCTGAAGCTTTCTTT
size: few
J: TRBJ1-1
D: NA
V: TRBV13

CDR3: CSVDGQESSYEQYF
DNA: TGCAGCGTTGACGGTCAGGAGAGCTCCTACGAGCAGTACTTC
size: NA
J: TRBJ2-7
D: NA
V: TRBV29-1

CDR3: CASREQVNSPLHF
DNA: TGCGCCAGCAGGGAACAAGTTAATTCACCCCTCCACTTT
size: NA
J: TRBJ1-6
D: NA
V: TRBV10-2

CDR3: CASSPLASGRAGYEQYF
DNA: TGTGCCAGCAGTCCCCTGGCTAGCGGGAGGGCCGGGTACGAGCAGTACTTC
size: few
J: TRBJ2-7
D: TRBD2
V: TRBV27

CDR3: CASSLGSDRGDSNQPQHF
DNA: TGTGCCAGCAGCTTGGGTTCGGATCGCGGGGATAGCAATCAGCCCCAGCATTTT
size: few
J: TRBJ1-5
D: NA
V: TRBV5-6

CDR3: CASSHSGRREETQYF
DNA: TGTGCCAGCAGTCATAGCGGGAGACGGGAAGAGACCCAGTACTTC
size: few
J: TRBJ2-5
D: TRBD2
V: TRBV28

CDR3: CSVVLAGDTQYF
DNA: TGCAGCGTTGTTCTAGCGGGGGATACGCAGTATTTT
size: NA
J: TRBJ2-3
D: TRBD2
V: TRBV29-1

CDR3: CSAREIGRTPGGKLFF
DNA: TGCAGTGCTAGAGAAATTGGGCGGACGCCTGGCGGAAAACTGTTTTTT
size: NA
J: TRBJ1-4
D: NA
V: TRBV20-1

CDR3: CSAVGWTSGRLRWDEQYF
DNA: TGCAGCGCCGTGGGGTGGACTAGCGGGAGACTCCGGTGGGACGAGCAGTACTTC
size: NA
J: TRBJ2-7
D: TRBD2
V: TRBV29-1

CDR3: CASSSTGQGRAGANVLTF
DNA: TGCGCCAGCAGCTCAACCGGACAGGGACGCGCTGGGGCCAACGTCCTGACTTTC
size: few
J: TRBJ2-6
D: TRBD1
V: TRBV5-1

CDR3: CASSRTGKSTDTQYF
DNA: TGTGCCAGCAGCCGGACAGGCAAGAGCACAGATACGCAGTATTTT
size: few
J: TRBJ2-3
D: TRBD1
V: TRBV6-5

CDR3: CASSPGATDTQYF
DNA: TGTGCCAGCAGCCCCGGAGCGACAGATACGCAGTATTTT
size: NA
J: TRBJ2-3
D: NA
V: TRBV5-6

CDR3: CASSSRDSNQPQHF
DNA: TGTGCCAGCAGCTCCCGGGACAGCAATCAGCCCCAGCATTTT
size: NA
J: TRBJ1-5
D: NA
V: TRBV11-2